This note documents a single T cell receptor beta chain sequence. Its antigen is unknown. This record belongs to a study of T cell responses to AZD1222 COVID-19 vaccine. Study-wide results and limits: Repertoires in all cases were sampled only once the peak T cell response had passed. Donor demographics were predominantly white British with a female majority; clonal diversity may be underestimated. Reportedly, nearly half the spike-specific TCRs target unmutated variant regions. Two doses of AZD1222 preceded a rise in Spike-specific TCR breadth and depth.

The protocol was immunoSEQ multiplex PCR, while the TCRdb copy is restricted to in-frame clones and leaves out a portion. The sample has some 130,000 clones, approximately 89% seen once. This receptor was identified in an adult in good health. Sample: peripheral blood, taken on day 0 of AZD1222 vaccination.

CDR3: CASQDVDSPNSGNTIYF. The DNA for the CDR3 is TGTGCCAGTCAGGACGTCGACAGTCCTAACTCTGGAAACACCATATATTTT. This chain uses TRBV5-6 with TRBJ1-3, with D possibly being TRBD1 (5 bases). The CDR3 spans 17 residues. CDR1 is SGHDT and CDR2 is YYEEEE in the germline V gene. Trimming stripped 8 bases from V and 0 bases from J, with 21 bases between.